Listed here is a single TCR beta chain. What it binds is unknown. Using immunoSEQ multiplex PCR, the repertoire was profiled, and TCRdb retains in-frame clones only, with some absent. The sample has 330,000 or so clones; 74% are singletons. The data were obtained in a study of shared clonotypes between healthy human individuals. Study at large: Donor ages ranged 18 to 49 years: a couple of women, a few men. Three plates each covered CD4 naive and memory; CD8 naive two, CD8 memory one. Findings of the study overall: Researchers sampled blood only, noting tissue repertoires likely differ.

Germline V gives CDR1 SGHTA, CDR2 FQGTGA. The CDR3 runs to 17 residues. Trimming took 6 bases from V and 3 from J; bases not matched to a gene: 10. The sample consisted of memory CD4+ T cells sorted from blood. Subset given: CD45RA-negative fraction. The chain recombines TRBV7-3 with TRBJ2-2; 10 bases fit TRBD1. This clonotype was sampled from a man aged 30 to 39 in good health. CDR3 loop: CASRLGTGDWYTGELFF. In nucleotides, the CDR3 is TGTGCCAGCAGGCTTGGGACAGGGGACTGGTACACCGGGGAGCTGTTTTTT.